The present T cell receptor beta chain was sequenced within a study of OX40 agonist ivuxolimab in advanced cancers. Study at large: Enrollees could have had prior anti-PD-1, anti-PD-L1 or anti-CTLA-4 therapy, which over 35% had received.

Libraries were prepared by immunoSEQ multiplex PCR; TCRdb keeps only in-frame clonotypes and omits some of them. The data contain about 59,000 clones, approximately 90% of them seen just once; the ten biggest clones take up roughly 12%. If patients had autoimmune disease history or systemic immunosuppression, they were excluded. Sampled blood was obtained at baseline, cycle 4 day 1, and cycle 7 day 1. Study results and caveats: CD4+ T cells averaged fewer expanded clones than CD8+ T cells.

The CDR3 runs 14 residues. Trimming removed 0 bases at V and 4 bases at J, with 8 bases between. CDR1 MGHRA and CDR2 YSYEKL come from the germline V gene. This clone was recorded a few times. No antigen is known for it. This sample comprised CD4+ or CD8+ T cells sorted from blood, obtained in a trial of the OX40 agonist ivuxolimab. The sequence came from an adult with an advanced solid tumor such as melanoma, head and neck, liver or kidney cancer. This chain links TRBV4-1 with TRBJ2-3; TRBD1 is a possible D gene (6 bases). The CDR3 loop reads CASSQDPGADTQYF. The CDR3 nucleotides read TGCGCCAGCAGCCAAGACCCAGGGGCAGATACGCAGTATTTT.